This T cell receptor beta chain was captured by sequencing in a study of T cells in narcolepsy. V was clipped by 5 bases and J by 1 base, with 14 bases between them. This CDR3 is 16 amino acids long. Germline V gene data show CDR1 as SGHDN and CDR2 as FVKESK. This clone has just a few counts. Using immunoSEQ multiplex PCR, the repertoire was profiled, and TCRdb retains in-frame clones only, with some absent. The sample comprises some 30,000 clones, over 80% of which are singletons, and 1% to 1.2% rests with the top ten. The source material was memory (CD45RA-) CD4+ T cells from blood. This rearrangement joins TRBV14 to TRBJ2-2, with D unclear. The receptor was isolated from a human donor in good health. The CDR3 DNA reads as TGTGCCAGCAGCGCATCCCTACGGAAGAACACCGGGGAGCTGTTTTTT. Translation gives CASSASLRKNTGELFF.